Presented here are 15 T cell receptor beta chains from one specimen sequenced in a study of T cell responses to AZD1222 COVID-19 vaccine. Repertoires were generated with immunoSEQ multiplex PCR, while TCRdb's copy carries only in-frame clones and drops some. The sample contains more than 100,000 clones, roughly 91% of which appear only once. The starting material was peripheral blood, obtained on day 0 of AZD1222 vaccination. All receptors come from an adult in good health.

This clone was recorded once. The V call is TRBV3-1 (or the pseudogene TRBV3-2), the J call TRBJ2-5; D is possibly TRBD2 (6 bases). Trimming took off 4 bases at V and 5 bases at J, with 17 bases between the two ends. The CDR3 has 15 amino acids. Germline V gives CDR1 LGHDT, CDR2 YNNKEL (reference sequence). The CDR3 region is CASSRASLAGETQYF. CDR3 DNA: TGTGCCAGCAGCCGAGCGTCACTAGCTGGGGAGACCCAGTACTTC.

This clone has only one observation. The chain recombines TRBV9 with TRBJ1-6; D not certain. The CDR3 sequence is 16 residues long. CDR1 and CDR2 from the germline V gene are SGDLS and YYNGEE. Trimming removed 0 bases at V and 7 bases at J, with 14 bases between. CDR3 loop: CASSVEAPPGNSPLHF. The CDR3 nucleotides read TGTGCCAGCAGCGTAGAGGCACCTCCTGGGAATTCACCCCTCCACTTT.

This chain links TRBV7-2 with TRBJ1-2; 9 bases fit TRBD1. Germline V gene sequence: CDR1 SGHTA, CDR2 FQGNSA. The CDR3 is made up of 15 amino acids. V was clipped by 1 base and J by 5 bases; unmatched bases: 5. CDR3 sequence reads: CASSLGQGGSYGYTF. The DNA of the CDR3 is TGTGCCAGCAGCTTAGGACAGGGGGGGAGTTATGGCTACACCTTC.

This rearrangement joins TRBV10-1 to TRBJ1-5, with D possibly matching TRBD1 (6 bases). The CDR3 covers 12 residues. V was cut by 5 bases and J by 4 bases, with 6 bases left in between. Per germline, CDR1 WNHNN and CDR2 SYGVQD (reference sequence). CDR3: CASSTGNQPQHF. DNA for the CDR3: TGCGCCAGCAGTACAGGGAATCAGCCCCAGCATTTT.

In the case of this clone: Additional DNA sequences in this sample encode the identical CDR3. The gene calls are TRBV4-1 and TRBJ2-7, with no clear D. Germline values: CDR1 MGHRA, CDR2 YSYEKL. V dropped 1 base and J dropped 0 bases, with 7 bases sitting between them. The CDR3 is 14 amino acids. CDR3 sequence (DNA): TGCGCCAGCAGCCAAGTGGGCAGCTCCTACGAGCAGTACTTC. It specifies CASSQVGSSYEQYF.

V and J are TRBV2 and TRBJ2-7; 10 bases are a match to TRBD1. The V and J ends lost 5 bases and 4 bases, in that order; junction bases with no gene match: 5. The CDR3 is made up of 14 amino acids. The germline gives CDR1 SNHLY, CDR2 FYNNEI. CDR3 bases: TGTGCCAGCAGTTCCGGGACAGGGGAGTACGAGCAGTACTTC. This translates into CASSSGTGEYEQYF.

The chain uses TRBV18 and TRBJ2-3, with a tentative D call TRBD2 (5 bases). In germline, CDR1 is KGHSH, CDR2 LQKENI. V gave up 5 bases and J gave up 2 bases, with 11 bases separating them. The CDR3 runs to 14 residues. DNA of the CDR3: TGTGCCAGCTCATACGGACTTAACACAGATACGCAGTATTTT. Translated: CASSYGLNTDTQYF.

V gene TRBV4-1 combines with J gene TRBJ2-7, with D perhaps TRBD1 (6 bases). CDR1 and CDR2 from the germline V gene are MGHRA and YSYEKL. CDR3 size: 14 residues. Between the trimmed V and J ends, which lost 1 base and 2 bases, there was a span of 9 bases. CDR3 amino acids: CASSQVDRTYEQYF. CDR3 sequence (DNA): TGCGCCAGCAGCCAAGTGGACAGAACCTACGAGCAGTACTTC.

This clone turned up a few times. The genes are TRBV4-1 and TRBJ1-4; D is unclear. The CDR3 loop spans 13 amino acids. Germline V CDR1 and CDR2: MGHRA, YSYEKL. The V end lost 1 base, the J end lost 8 bases, and 8 bases lay between the germline ends. CDR3 nucleotides: TGCGCCAGCAGCCAAGGTCCTTTGGAAAAACTGTTTTTT. As protein: CASSQGPLEKLFF.

The CDR3 nucleotides are TGTGCCAGCAGCCCCAGGGGTACCACAGATACGCAGTATTTT. Amino acids: CASSPRGTTDTQYF. The gene calls are TRBV5-6 and TRBJ2-3; D may be TRBD1 (6 bases). Germline V gene sequence: CDR1 SGHDT, CDR2 YYEEEE. The CDR3 is made up of 14 amino acids. V dropped 4 bases and J dropped 2 bases, with 11 bases sitting between them.

The chain employs TRBV7-9 and TRBJ2-3; TRBD2 matches 10 bases. V lost 3 bases and J lost 6; bases outside the gene matches: 9. This CDR3 region has 16 residues. Germline V gene lookup returns CDR1 SEHNR and CDR2 FQNEAQ (reference sequence). The CDR3 sequence is CASSLVSGGPRDTQYF. The CDR3 region has the DNA TGTGCCAGCAGCTTGGTTAGCGGGGGGCCCAGGGATACGCAGTATTTT. The whole variable domain, filled in from reference TRBV7-9 and TRBJ2-3, reads DTGVSQNPRHKITKRGQNVTFRCDPISEHNRLYWYRQTLGQGPEFLTYFQNEAQLEKSRLLSDRFSAERPKGSFSTLEIQRTEQGDSAMYLCASSLVSGGPRDTQYFGPGTRLTVL.

The chain is built from TRBV21-1 and TRBJ1-5; TRBD1 is the table's D call, not checked against the DNA. TRBV21-1 has pseudogene status. The CDR3 runs to 17 residues. As DNA, the CDR3 is TGTGCCAGCAGCAAAGCGGTTACAGGAGATAGCAATCAGCCCCAGCATTTT. Its protein product is CASSKAVTGDSNQPQHF.

The chain is built from TRBV5-5 and TRBJ1-6; the D gene is possibly TRBD1 (6 bases). CDR3 length: 18 amino acids. The germline V gene has CDR1 SGHKS and CDR2 YYEKEE (reference sequence). Trimming left V 1 base short and J 0 bases short, with 14 bases between. The CDR3 nucleotides read TGTGCCAGCAGCTTGAGGGGGGGTCGCAGCTCCTATAATTCACCCCTCCACTTT. It yields the protein CASSLRGGRSSYNSPLHF. Looking up the rest from reference TRBV5-5 and TRBJ1-6 gives the full variable domain: DAGVTQSPTHLIKTRGQQVTLRCSPISGHKSVSWYQQVLGQGPQFIFQYYEKEERGRGNFPDRFSARQFPNYSSELNVNALLLGDSALYLCASSLRGGRSSYNSPLHFGNGTRLTVT.

There are a few counts of this clone. The gene calls are TRBV2 and TRBJ2-7, with D unclear. V was clipped by 6 bases and J by 5 bases, with 8 bases between them. The germline V gene encodes CDR1 SNHLY and CDR2 FYNNEI. This CDR3 has 11 amino acids. CDR3 sequence: CASRVHNEQYF. The CDR3 DNA is TGTGCCAGCAGGGTACACAACGAGCAGTACTTC.

The chain has TRBV7-9 and TRBJ2-7; TRBD1 is a possible D gene (6 bases). V lost 6 bases and J 2 bases, leaving 14 bases between the germline ends. The CDR3 extends over 14 amino acids. In germline, CDR1 is SEHNR, CDR2 FQNEAQ (reference sequence). The CDR3 DNA reads as TGTGCCAGCAGTTCAGGACAGATTCCCTACGAGCAGTACTTC. It codes for CASSSGQIPYEQYF. Drawing the rest from reference TRBV7-9 and TRBJ2-7, the complete variable domain is DTGVSQNPRHKITKRGQNVTFRCDPISEHNRLYWYRQTLGQGPEFLTYFQNEAQLEKSRLLSDRFSAERPKGSFSTLEIQRTEQGDSAMYLCASSSGQIPYEQYFGPGTRLTVT.